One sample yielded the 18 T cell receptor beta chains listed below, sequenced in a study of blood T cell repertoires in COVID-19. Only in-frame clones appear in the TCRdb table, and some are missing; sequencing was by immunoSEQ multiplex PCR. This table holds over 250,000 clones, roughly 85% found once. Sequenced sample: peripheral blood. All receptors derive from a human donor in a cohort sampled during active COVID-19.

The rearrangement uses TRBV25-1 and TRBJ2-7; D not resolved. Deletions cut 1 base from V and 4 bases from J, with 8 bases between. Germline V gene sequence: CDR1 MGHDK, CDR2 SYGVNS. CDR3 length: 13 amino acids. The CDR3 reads CASSESPLYEQYF. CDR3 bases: TGTGCCAGCAGTGAATCTCCTTTGTACGAGCAGTACTTC.

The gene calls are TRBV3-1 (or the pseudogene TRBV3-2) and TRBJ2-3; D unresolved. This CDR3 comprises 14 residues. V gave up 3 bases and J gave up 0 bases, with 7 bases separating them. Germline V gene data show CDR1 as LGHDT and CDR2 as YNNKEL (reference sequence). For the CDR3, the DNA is TGTGCCAGCAGCCAGAGCTCTAGCACAGATACGCAGTATTTT. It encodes CASSQSSSTDTQYF.

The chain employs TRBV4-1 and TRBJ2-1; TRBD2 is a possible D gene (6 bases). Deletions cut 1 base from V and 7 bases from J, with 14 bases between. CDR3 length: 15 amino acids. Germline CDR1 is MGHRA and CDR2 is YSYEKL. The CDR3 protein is CASSQVGAGINEQFF. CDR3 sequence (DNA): TGCGCCAGCAGCCAAGTGGGAGCGGGTATTAATGAGCAGTTCTTC.

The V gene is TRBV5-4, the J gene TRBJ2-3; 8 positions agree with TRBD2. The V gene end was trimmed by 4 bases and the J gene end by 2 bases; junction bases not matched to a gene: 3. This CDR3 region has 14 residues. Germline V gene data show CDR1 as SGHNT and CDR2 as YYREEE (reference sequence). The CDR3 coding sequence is TGTGCCAGCAGCCCGCGGGAGGACACAGATACGCAGTATTTT. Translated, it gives CASSPREDTDTQYF.

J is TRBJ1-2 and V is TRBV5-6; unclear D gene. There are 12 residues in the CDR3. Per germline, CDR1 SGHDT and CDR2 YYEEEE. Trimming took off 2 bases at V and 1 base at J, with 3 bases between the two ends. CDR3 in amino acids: CASSLYNYGYTF. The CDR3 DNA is TGTGCCAGCAGCTTATATAACTATGGCTACACCTTC.

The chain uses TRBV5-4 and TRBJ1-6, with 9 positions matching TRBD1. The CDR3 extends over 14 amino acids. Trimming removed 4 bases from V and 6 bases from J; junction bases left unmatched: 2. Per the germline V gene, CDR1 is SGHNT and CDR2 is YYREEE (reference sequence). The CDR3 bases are TGTGCCAGCAGCCCGGACAGGGGTAATTCACCCCTCCACTTT. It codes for CASSPDRGNSPLHF. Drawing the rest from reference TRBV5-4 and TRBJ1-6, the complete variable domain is ETGVTQSPTHLIKTRGQQVTLRCSSQSGHNTVSWYQQALGQGPQFIFQYYREEENGRGNFPPRFSGLQFPNYSSELNVNALELDDSALYLCASSPDRGNSPLHFGNGTRLTVT.

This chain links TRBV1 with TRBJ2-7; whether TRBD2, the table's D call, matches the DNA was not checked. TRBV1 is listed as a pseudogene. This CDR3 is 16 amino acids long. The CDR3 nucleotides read TGCACCAGCAGCCAAGTACTCGCGGGGGGGTCCTACGAGCAGTACTTC. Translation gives CTSSQVLAGGSYEQYF.

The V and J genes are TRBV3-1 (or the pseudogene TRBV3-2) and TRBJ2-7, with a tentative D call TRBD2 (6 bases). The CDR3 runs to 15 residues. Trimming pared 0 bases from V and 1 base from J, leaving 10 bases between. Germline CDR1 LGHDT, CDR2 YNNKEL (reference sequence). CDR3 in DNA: TGTGCCAGCAGCCAAGAACTAGCTGGTTCCTACGAGCAGTACTTC. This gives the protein CASSQELAGSYEQYF.

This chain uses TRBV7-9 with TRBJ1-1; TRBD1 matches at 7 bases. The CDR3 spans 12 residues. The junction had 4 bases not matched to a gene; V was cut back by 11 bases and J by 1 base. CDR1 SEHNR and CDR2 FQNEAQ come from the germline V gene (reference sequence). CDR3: CASHRGNTEAFF. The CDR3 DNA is TGTGCCTCTCACAGGGGGAACACTGAAGCTTTCTTT.

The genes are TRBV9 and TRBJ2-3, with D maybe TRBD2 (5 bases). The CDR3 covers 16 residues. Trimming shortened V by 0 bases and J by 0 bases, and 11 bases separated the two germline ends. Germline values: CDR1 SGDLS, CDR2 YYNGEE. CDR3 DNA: TGTGCCAGCAGCGTAGCTCCGGGGATTAGCACAGATACGCAGTATTTT. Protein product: CASSVAPGISTDTQYF. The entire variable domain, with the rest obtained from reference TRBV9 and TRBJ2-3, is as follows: DSGVTQTPKHLITATGQRVTLRCSPRSGDLSVYWYQQSLDQGLQFLIQYYNGEERAKGNILERFSAQQFPDLHSELNLSSLELGDSALYFCASSVAPGISTDTQYFGPGTRLTVL.

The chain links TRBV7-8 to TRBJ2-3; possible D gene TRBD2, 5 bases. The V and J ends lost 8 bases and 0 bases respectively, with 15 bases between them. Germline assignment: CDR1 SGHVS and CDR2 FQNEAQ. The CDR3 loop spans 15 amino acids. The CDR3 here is CASLARETSTDTQYF. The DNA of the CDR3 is TGTGCCAGCCTAGCCCGGGAAACTAGCACAGATACGCAGTATTTT.

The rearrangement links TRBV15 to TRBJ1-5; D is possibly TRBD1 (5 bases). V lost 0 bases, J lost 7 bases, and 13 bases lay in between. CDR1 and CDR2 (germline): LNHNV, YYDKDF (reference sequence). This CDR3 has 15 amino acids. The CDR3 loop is CATSRDQGNGQPQHF. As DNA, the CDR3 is TGTGCCACCAGCAGAGATCAGGGTAATGGGCAGCCCCAGCATTTT.

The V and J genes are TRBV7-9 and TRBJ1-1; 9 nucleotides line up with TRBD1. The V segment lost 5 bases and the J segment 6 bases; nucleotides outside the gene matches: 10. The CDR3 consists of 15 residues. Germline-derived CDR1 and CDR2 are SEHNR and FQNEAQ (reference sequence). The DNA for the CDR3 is TGTGCCAGCAGCACTTTACAGGGGGCCCGGCCTGAAGCTTTCTTT. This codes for CASSTLQGARPEAFF. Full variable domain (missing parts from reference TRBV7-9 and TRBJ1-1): DTGVSQNPRHKITKRGQNVTFRCDPISEHNRLYWYRQTLGQGPEFLTYFQNEAQLEKSRLLSDRFSAERPKGSFSTLEIQRTEQGDSAMYLCASSTLQGARPEAFFGQGTRLTVV.

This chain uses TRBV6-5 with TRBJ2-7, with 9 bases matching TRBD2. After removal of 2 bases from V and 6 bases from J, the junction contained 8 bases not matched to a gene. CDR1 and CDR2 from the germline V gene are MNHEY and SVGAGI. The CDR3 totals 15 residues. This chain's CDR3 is CASSYGAGGAGEQYF. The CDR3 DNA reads TGTGCCAGCAGTTACGGAGCGGGAGGAGCGGGCGAGCAGTACTTC.

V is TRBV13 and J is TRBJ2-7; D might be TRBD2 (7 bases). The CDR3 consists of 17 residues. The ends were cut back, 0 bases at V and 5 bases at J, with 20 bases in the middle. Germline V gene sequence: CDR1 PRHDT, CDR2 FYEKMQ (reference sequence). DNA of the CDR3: TGTGCCAGCAGCTTAGGTCCCCCTGGGGGGGCAGGCCACGAGCAGTACTTC. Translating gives CASSLGPPGGAGHEQYF.

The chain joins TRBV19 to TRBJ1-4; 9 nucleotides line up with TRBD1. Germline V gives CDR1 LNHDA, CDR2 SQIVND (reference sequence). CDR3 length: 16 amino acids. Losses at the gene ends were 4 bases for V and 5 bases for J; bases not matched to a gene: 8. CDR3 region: CASSSRTGEVNEKLFF. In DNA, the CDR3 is TGTGCCAGTAGTAGCCGGACAGGGGAGGTAAATGAAAAACTGTTTTTT.

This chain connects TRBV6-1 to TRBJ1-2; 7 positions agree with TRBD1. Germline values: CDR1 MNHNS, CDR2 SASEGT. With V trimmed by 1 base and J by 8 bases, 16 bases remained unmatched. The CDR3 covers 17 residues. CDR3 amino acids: CASSEGEGTVPLGGYTF. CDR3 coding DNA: TGTGCCAGCAGTGAAGGGGAAGGGACAGTCCCCTTAGGGGGCTACACCTTC.

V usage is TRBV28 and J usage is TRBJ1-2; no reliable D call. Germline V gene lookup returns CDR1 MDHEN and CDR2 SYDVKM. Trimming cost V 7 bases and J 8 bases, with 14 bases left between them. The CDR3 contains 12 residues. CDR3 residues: CASTPLGSGYTF. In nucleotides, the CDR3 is TGTGCCAGCACCCCACTGGGGAGCGGCTACACCTTC.